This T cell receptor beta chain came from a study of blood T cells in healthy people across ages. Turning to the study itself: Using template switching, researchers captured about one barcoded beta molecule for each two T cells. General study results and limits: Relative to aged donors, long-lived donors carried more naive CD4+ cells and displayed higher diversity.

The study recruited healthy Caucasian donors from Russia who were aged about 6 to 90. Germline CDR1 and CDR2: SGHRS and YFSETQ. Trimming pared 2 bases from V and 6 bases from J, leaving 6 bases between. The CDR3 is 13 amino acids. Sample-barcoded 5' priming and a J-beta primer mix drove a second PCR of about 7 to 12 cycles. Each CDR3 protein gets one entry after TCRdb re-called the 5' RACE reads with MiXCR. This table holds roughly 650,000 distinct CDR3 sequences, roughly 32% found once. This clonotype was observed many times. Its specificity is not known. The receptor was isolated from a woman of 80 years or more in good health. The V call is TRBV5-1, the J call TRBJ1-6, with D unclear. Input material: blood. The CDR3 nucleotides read TGCGCCAGCAGCTTTAACAGTAATTCACCCCTCCACTTT. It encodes CASSFNSNSPLHF.